A single sample is the source of the 27 T cell receptor beta chains below, sequenced in a study of read filtering for tumor transcriptome and immune sequencing. Molecular barcoded adaptors covering alpha/delta and beta/gamma chains were used on approximately 400 ng RNA. TCRdb fed the reads into MiXCR, producing one record per CDR3 protein. This sample has 40,000 or so distinct CDR3 sequences, with around 15% found just once. The specimen sequenced was a population of CD138-negative cells sorted from bone marrow. Source of these receptors: a donor aged 40 or over with multiple myeloma.

This clonotype came up many times. The chain carries TRBV11-1 and TRBJ2-1; D is undetermined. Germline V gene lookup returns CDR1 SGHAT and CDR2 FQDESV (reference sequence). Deletions cut 5 bases from V and 3 bases from J, with 14 bases between. This CDR3 contains 15 residues. The CDR3 protein is CASSPPGQDYNEQFF. CDR3 DNA sequence: TGTGCCAGCAGCCCGCCTGGGCAGGACTACAATGAGCAGTTCTTC.

This clonotype has ten or more counts. V gene TRBV7-9 combines with J gene TRBJ1-1, with 8 bases that match TRBD1. Germline V lookup: CDR1 SEHNR, CDR2 FQNEAQ (reference sequence). CDR3 size: 16 residues. The J segment lost 8 bases and the V segment lost 1 base, leaving 12 bases of the junction unmatched. The CDR3 sequence: CASSLGVARQGTEAFF. The CDR3 nucleotides read TGTGCCAGCAGCTTAGGGGTCGCGCGACAGGGGACAGAAGCTTTCTTT.

This clonotype was found many times. The V and J genes are TRBV5-1 and TRBJ2-1, with 9 bases matching TRBD2. This CDR3 spans 15 amino acids. CDR1 SGHRS and CDR2 YFSETQ come from the germline V gene. The V gene end was trimmed by 4 bases and the J gene end by 3 bases; junction bases not matched to a gene: 5. CDR3 DNA: TGCGCCAGCAGCCCGGGACTAGCCGTCTACAATGAGCAGTTCTTC. This encodes CASSPGLAVYNEQFF.

This clonotype has just a few counts. With a much larger clone just one base away, this may be a read error. The V and J genes are TRBV28 and TRBJ2-3, with D possibly TRBD1 on 6 matching bases. Looked up from germline, CDR1 is MDHEN and CDR2 is SYDVKM. Deletions cut 10 bases from V and 0 bases from J, with 14 bases between. The CDR3 sequence is 14 residues long. CDR3 coding DNA: TGTGCCACCCTAGGACAGCCGAGCACAGATACGCAGTATTTT. Protein product: CATLGQPSTDTQYF. Full variable domain (rest looked up from reference TRBV28 and TRBJ2-3): DVKVTQSSRYLVKRTGEKVFLECVQDMDHENMFWYRQDPGLGLRLIYFSYDVKMKEKGDIPEGYSVSREKKERFSLILESASTNQTSMYLCATLGQPSTDTQYFGPGTRLTVL.

This clonotype was seen at least ten times. The V and J genes are TRBV4-3 and TRBJ1-6; the match to TRBD1 covers 7 bases. Trimming cost V 7 bases and J 9 bases; bases outside gene matches: 9. Germline V CDR1 and CDR2: LGHNA, YSLEER. The CDR3 runs 14 residues. Here the CDR3 reads CASKRVPGGSPLHF. Here the CDR3 DNA reads TGCGCCAGCAAGAGAGTCCCAGGGGGTTCACCCCTCCACTTT.

This chain uses TRBV4-3 with TRBJ2-2, with D possibly being TRBD2 (5 bases). Trimming took off 1 base at V and 6 bases at J, with 18 bases between the two ends. CDR1 is LGHNA and CDR2 is YSLEER in the germline V gene. The CDR3 has 17 residues. CDR3 sequence reads: CASSQGVSGEIPGELFF. The CDR3 region has the DNA TGCGCCAGCAGCCAAGGAGTTTCCGGGGAGATCCCCGGGGAGCTGTTTTTT.

This clonotype came up many times. CDR3 protein: CASSQTGTGNTIYF. In DNA form, the CDR3 reads TGTGCCAGCAGTCAGACAGGGACTGGAAACACCATATATTTT. V usage is TRBV7-9 and J usage is TRBJ1-3; 7 bases align to TRBD1. The V gene's germline CDR1 is SEHNR and CDR2 FQNEAQ (reference sequence). The junction had 4 bases not matched to a gene; V was cut back by 6 bases and J by 2 bases. This CDR3 is 14 amino acids long.

A few counts support this clonotype. This may come from a read error, since a much larger clone is one base off. Lacking the conserved final phenylalanine or tryptophan, this CDR3 likely reflects a read error. V gene TRBV7-2 combines with J gene TRBJ2-5; 8 bases fit TRBD2. The length of the CDR3 is 14 residues. V shed 5 bases and J 1 base; nucleotides not matched to a gene: 3. Germline V gene lookup returns CDR1 SGHTA and CDR2 FQGNSA. CDR3 in amino acids: CASSRGGLQETQYL. As DNA, the CDR3 is TGTGCCAGCAGCCGGGGGGGGCTCCAAGAGACCCAGTACCTC.

This clonotype was seen ten or more times. The chain recombines TRBV12-3 or TRBV12-4 with TRBJ1-2; 7 nucleotides align to TRBD1. The CDR3 length is 14 residues. With V trimmed by 2 bases and J by 4 bases, 4 bases remained unmatched. The CDR3 reads CASSLTGTAYGYTF. CDR3 DNA sequence: TGTGCCAGCAGTTTAACCGGGACAGCCTATGGCTACACCTTC.

Details on this clonotype: This sequence may be a read error, since a much larger clone differs from it by one base. The CDR3 carries no conserved terminal phenylalanine or tryptophan, so it likely arises from a read error. The rearrangement joins TRBV5-1 to TRBJ1-4, with D uncertain. Germline CDR1 and CDR2: SGHRS and YFSETQ. The germline V and J ends were trimmed by 1 base and 8 bases, with 15 bases remaining between them. This CDR3 has 15 amino acids. The CDR3 loop is CASSLSRPHPEKLFS. CDR3 bases: TGCGCCAGCAGCTTGTCCAGGCCGCACCCAGAAAAACTGTTTTCT.

In its sample, this clonotype was seen many times. The rearrangement links TRBV9 to TRBJ2-3; D gene unclear. The CDR3 has 13 residues. The germline V and J ends were trimmed by 0 bases and 5 bases, with 7 bases remaining between them. Germline CDR1 reads SGDLS; CDR2 reads YYNGEE. The CDR3 region has the DNA TGTGCCAGCAGCGTAGAGGCGGTAGATACGCAGTATTTT. Amino acid sequence: CASSVEAVDTQYF.

This clonotype was observed a few times. This chain joins TRBV3-1 and TRBJ2-7, with no clear D. Germline V lookup: CDR1 LGHDT, CDR2 YNNKEL (reference sequence). There are 15 residues in the CDR3. V lost 4 bases and J 0 bases, leaving 13 bases between the germline ends. CDR3 bases: TGTGCCAGCAGCCCAAGAAGGGCCCCCTCCTACGAGCAGTACTTC. Translated: CASSPRRAPSYEQYF.

This clonotype has a count of ten or more. The V call is TRBV7-3, the J call TRBJ2-2; 9 bases agree with TRBD2. The V gene's germline CDR1 is SGHTA and CDR2 FQGTGA. The CDR3 is 15 amino acids. The V gene end was trimmed by 5 bases and the J gene end by 6 bases; junction bases not matched to a gene: 7. The DNA for the CDR3 is TGTGCCAGCAGCCCCGGGACTAGCTTTCCCGGGGAGCTGTTTTTT. This translates into CASSPGTSFPGELFF.

The sample holds many counts of this clonotype. The chain recombines TRBV7-2 with TRBJ2-1, with TRBD2 identical over 7 bases. Germline CDR1 and CDR2: SGHTA and FQGNSA. There are 14 residues in the CDR3. V was pared by 5 bases and J by 6 bases, with 7 bases of the junction left unmatched. CDR3 loop: CASSPLGLFNEQFF. CDR3 DNA sequence: TGTGCCAGCAGCCCCCTGGGACTATTCAATGAGCAGTTCTTC.

This clonotype was observed at least ten times. The chain combines TRBV5-5 with TRBJ1-1; weak D call: TRBD1 (6 bases). The germline CDR1 and CDR2 sequences are SGHKS and YYEKEE (reference sequence). V gave up 4 bases and J gave up 1 base, with 14 bases separating them. The CDR3 is 15 amino acids. This chain's CDR3 is CASSPGDGRNTEAFF. The CDR3 DNA reads TGTGCCAGCAGCCCAGGGGACGGGAGGAACACTGAAGCTTTCTTT.

This clonotype occurred many times. The chain joins TRBV20-1 to TRBJ2-2; 7 bases fit TRBD2. From germline, CDR1 is DFQATT and CDR2 SNEGSKA (reference sequence). Trimming removed 0 bases from V and 5 bases from J; junction bases left unmatched: 6. This CDR3 region has 15 residues. In DNA form, the CDR3 reads TGCAGTGCTAGAGAGGGCAGCGGGGCGACCGGGGAGCTGTTTTTT. Amino acids: CSAREGSGATGELFF.

This clonotype was detected ten times or more. The chain links TRBV27 to TRBJ1-1; a possible D gene is TRBD1 (5 bases). Germline CDR1 reads MNHEY; CDR2 reads SMNVEV (reference sequence). Trimming took 7 bases from V and 7 from J, leaving 13 bases between them. The CDR3 consists of 12 residues. CDR3: CASTMGGGEAFF. CDR3 nucleotide sequence: TGTGCCAGCACCATGGGGGGGGGTGAAGCTTTCTTT.

This clonotype was seen at least ten times. V usage is TRBV12-3 or TRBV12-4 and J usage is TRBJ1-2, with D possibly being TRBD1 (6 bases). The CDR3 is 15 residues long. V was trimmed by 5 bases and J by 8 bases, leaving 21 bases between them. CDR3 nucleotide sequence: TGTGCCAGCAGTCTCTTAGGACAGACTAGTAACGGCTACACCTTC. Its translation: CASSLLGQTSNGYTF.

This clonotype showed up many times. The rearrangement joins TRBV20-1 to TRBJ2-2, with 8 bases identical to TRBD2. The germline V gene has CDR1 DFQATT and CDR2 SNEGSKA (reference sequence). Germline trimming cut 5 bases from V and 4 bases from J; bases unmatched to any gene: 12. CDR3 length: 16 residues. CDR3 coding DNA: TGCAGTGCTCTATTCCCGGGACTAGAAGTCACCGGGGAGCTGTTTTTT. This sequence encodes CSALFPGLEVTGELFF.

This clonotype was detected many times. This sequence joins TRBV2 and TRBJ1-1; unclear D gene. Germline V lookup: CDR1 SNHLY, CDR2 FYNNEI. Trimming took 4 bases from V and 8 from J, leaving 5 bases between them. This CDR3 has 10 amino acids. The CDR3 loop is CASSGLEAFF. DNA of the CDR3: TGTGCCAGCAGTGGGCTCGAAGCTTTCTTT. Full variable domain (outside the CDR3, taken from reference TRBV2 and TRBJ1-1): EPEVTQTPSHQVTQMGQEVILRCVPISNHLYFYWYRQILGQKVEFLVSFYNNEISEKSEIFDDQFSVERPDGSNFTLKIRSTKLEDSAMYFCASSGLEAFFGQGTRLTVV.

In its sample, this clonotype was seen many times. This chain uses TRBV5-4 with TRBJ1-1; perhaps TRBD1 as D (5 bases). V was trimmed by 4 bases and J by 3 bases, leaving 13 bases between them. The CDR3 has 14 amino acids. The germline CDR1 and CDR2 sequences are SGHNT and YYREEE (reference sequence). Here the CDR3 reads CASSIRDRDTEAFF. In DNA form, the CDR3 reads TGTGCCAGCAGCATCCGGGACCGGGACACTGAAGCTTTCTTT. The variable domain in full, completed from reference TRBV5-4 and TRBJ1-1, reads ETGVTQSPTHLIKTRGQQVTLRCSSQSGHNTVSWYQQALGQGPQFIFQYYREEENGRGNFPPRFSGLQFPNYSSELNVNALELDDSALYLCASSIRDRDTEAFFGQGTRLTVV.

This clonotype was counted ten times or more. The V and J genes are TRBV28 and TRBJ1-5; 7 nucleotides match TRBD1. CDR3 length: 18 residues. Germline CDR1 is MDHEN and CDR2 is SYDVKM. J lost 3 bases, V lost 2 bases, and 13 bases had no gene match. The CDR3 bases are TGTGCCAGCAGTTTAAGTCCGGGTAGGACAGGTCACAATCAGCCCCAGCATTTT. It is translated as CASSLSPGRTGHNQPQHF.

This clonotype showed up just a few times. The chain couples TRBV7-9 to TRBJ2-1; perhaps TRBD2 as D (6 bases). CDR1 is SEHNR, CDR2 FQNEAQ, per germline (reference sequence). The CDR3 is 13 amino acids. Trimming removed 7 bases at V and 8 bases at J, with 15 bases between. CDR3 nucleotides: TGTGCCAGCACCTCGGAGGGGCTCCATGAGCAGTTCTTC. Its protein product is CASTSEGLHEQFF.

This clonotype was found many times. The J gene is TRBJ2-5, the V gene TRBV7-2; unclear D gene. V was trimmed by 5 bases and J by 5 bases, leaving 15 bases between them. Germline lookup yields CDR1 SGHTA and CDR2 FQGNSA. There are 14 residues in the CDR3. The CDR3 reads CASSPRSVLETQYF. CDR3 bases: TGTGCCAGCAGCCCCAGGTCTGTTTTGGAGACCCAGTACTTC.

This clonotype has a count of ten or more. The chain combines TRBV5-6 with TRBJ2-7, with D possibly being TRBD1 or TRBD2 (5 bases each). Trimming removed 2 bases from V and 3 bases from J, with 6 bases in between. Germline values: CDR1 SGHDT, CDR2 YYEEEE. CDR3 length equals 12 residues. CDR3 nucleotides: TGTGCCAGCAGCTTTGGGGGCTACGAGCAGTACTTC. This sequence encodes CASSFGGYEQYF.

In this sample, this clonotype turned up a few times. The chain links TRBV12-3 or TRBV12-4 to TRBJ1-1; the D gene is possibly TRBD1 (5 bases). Trimming took off 6 bases at V and 2 bases at J, with 13 bases between the two ends. The CDR3 spans 14 residues. DNA for the CDR3: TGTGCCAGCAGCATCGGGGACTATAACACTGAAGCTTTCTTT. Amino acid sequence: CASSIGDYNTEAFF.

This clonotype was observed at least ten times. V usage is TRBV4-1 and J usage is TRBJ2-5; 8 bases match TRBD2. CDR1 MGHRA and CDR2 YSYEKL come from the germline V gene. V was clipped by 4 bases and J by 2 bases; unmatched bases: 9. CDR3 length equals 16 residues. The CDR3 is CASSPRVAGRQETQYF. CDR3 bases: TGCGCCAGCAGCCCGAGGGTAGCGGGGCGGCAAGAGACCCAGTACTTC.